The 31 T cell receptor beta chains presented below share a single source sample, sequenced in a study of blood T cells in healthy people across ages. A second PCR of about 7 to 11 cycles used a sample-barcoded 5' primer and a J-beta primer mix. MiXCR, applied by TCRdb to the 5' RACE reads, yields one record per CDR3 protein. This table has some 1,500,000 distinct CDR3 sequences, roughly 43% appearing once. The specimen was blood. These receptors originate from a woman under 30 in good health.

This clonotype was recorded a few times. Relative to the germline gene, one junction end is altered; a read error may explain this. The chain combines TRBV7-9 with TRBJ1-1; no definite D call. Germline CDR1 SEHNR, CDR2 FQNEAQ (reference sequence). The CDR3 sequence is 12 residues long. The CDR3 loop is CASSVAGTEAFF. The DNA for the CDR3 is TGTGCCAGCAGCGTAGCGGGCACTGAAGCTTTCTTT.

This clonotype was counted a few times. The chain has TRBV12-3 or TRBV12-4 and TRBJ2-5, with 7 bases fitting TRBD2. The CDR3 totals 14 residues. Trimming removed 8 bases from V and 5 bases from J; junction bases left unmatched: 11. CDR3 nucleotide sequence: TGTGCCAGCCGTTCCTTCGGGGGGTCGGAGACCCAGTACTTC. It translates to CASRSFGGSETQYF.

V usage is TRBV29-1 and J usage is TRBJ2-3; 12 bases map to TRBD2. The germline V gene encodes CDR1 SQVTM and CDR2 ANQGSEA. V lost 4 bases and J lost 0; bases outside the gene matches: 5. This CDR3 comprises 16 residues. CDR3: CSVGGLAGPSTDTQYF. The CDR3 DNA reads TGCAGCGTTGGAGGACTAGCGGGGCCCAGCACAGATACGCAGTATTTT.

The rearrangement joins TRBV4-3 to TRBJ1-2; 9 nucleotides line up with TRBD1. There are 15 residues in the CDR3. Germline trimming cut 0 bases from V and 5 bases from J; bases unmatched to any gene: 4. Germline V gives CDR1 LGHNA, CDR2 YSLEER. CDR3 sequence (DNA): TGCGCCAGCAGCCAAGATCGTGGACAGGGGTATGGCTACACCTTC. As protein: CASSQDRGQGYGYTF.

This clonotype was counted only a few times. V is TRBV5-5 and J is TRBJ2-5; a weak D match, TRBD2 (5 bases). The V and J ends lost 6 bases and 2 bases respectively, with 11 bases between them. Germline V gives CDR1 SGHKS, CDR2 YYEKEE (reference sequence). This CDR3 spans 13 amino acids. The CDR3 region has the DNA TGTGCCAGCACCTTAGGACTTCAAGAGACCCAGTACTTC. Its translation is CASTLGLQETQYF. The entire variable domain, with the rest obtained from reference TRBV5-5 and TRBJ2-5, is as follows: DAGVTQSPTHLIKTRGQQVTLRCSPISGHKSVSWYQQVLGQGPQFIFQYYEKEERGRGNFPDRFSARQFPNYSSELNVNALLLGDSALYLCASTLGLQETQYFGPGTRLLVL.

The chain recombines TRBV19 with TRBJ2-1; D remains ambiguous. The germline V gene encodes CDR1 LNHDA and CDR2 SQIVND (reference sequence). The CDR3 runs 17 residues. Trimming left V 0 bases short and J 3 bases short, with 15 bases between. Written as DNA, the CDR3 is TGTGCCAGTAGTATAGATCGTGGAAAGGTATACTACAATGAGCAGTTCTTC. Its protein is CASSIDRGKVYYNEQFF. Full variable domain (remainder filled in from reference TRBV19 and TRBJ2-1): DGGITQSPKYLFRKEGQNVTLSCEQNLNHDAMYWYRQDPGQGLRLIYYSQIVNDFQKGDIAEGYSVSREKKESFPLTVTSAQKNPTAFYLCASSIDRGKVYYNEQFFGPGTRLTVL.

The gene calls are TRBV27 and TRBJ2-5, with D possibly matching TRBD1 (6 bases). CDR1 and CDR2 (germline): MNHEY, SMNVEV (reference sequence). CDR3 length: 14 amino acids. Between the trimmed V and J ends, which lost 5 bases and 11 bases, there was a span of 21 bases. The CDR3 bases are TGTGCCAGCAGTCCACAGGACAGTTACAATGAGCAGTACTTC. This gives the protein CASSPQDSYNEQYF.

This clonotype was counted a few times. The CDR3 DNA sequence: TGTGCCACCAGCAGAGAAGACCTCTATGGCTACACCTTC. It encodes CATSREDLYGYTF. V usage is TRBV15 and J usage is TRBJ1-2; D not certain. The CDR3 is 13 residues long. V was clipped by 0 bases and J by 4 bases, with 6 bases between them. The germline CDR1 and CDR2 sequences are LNHNV and YYDKDF (reference sequence).

This chain joins TRBV7-9 and TRBJ1-6; TRBD1 aligns across 8 bases. CDR3 length: 15 amino acids. Germline assignment: CDR1 SEHNR and CDR2 FQNEAQ (reference sequence). The V segment lost 6 bases and the J segment 7 bases; nucleotides outside the gene matches: 8. The CDR3 DNA sequence: TGTGCCAGCAGGGACAGGGATGGGTTGAATTCACCCCTCCACTTT. Translation gives CASRDRDGLNSPLHF.

Details on this clonotype: As the CDR3 is not closed by the conserved phenylalanine or tryptophan, this likely results from a read error. V is TRBV7-2 and J is TRBJ2-5; D is possibly TRBD2 (5 bases). CDR1 and CDR2 (germline): SGHTA, FQGNSA. The V and J ends lost 5 bases and 2 bases respectively, with 15 bases between them. The CDR3 has 15 amino acids. This chain's CDR3 is CASSATLEAQETQYI. The CDR3 region has the DNA TGTGCCAGCAGCGCCACGTTGGAGGCTCAAGAGACCCAGTACATC.

This clonotype has more than one count but fewer than ten. The chain recombines TRBV7-2 with TRBJ2-7; D is undetermined. The V end lost 5 bases, the J end lost 5 bases, and 13 bases lay between the germline ends. CDR3 size: 13 residues. Germline V gene data show CDR1 as SGHTA and CDR2 as FQGNSA. CDR3 sequence (DNA): TGTGCCAGCAGCCTCCAGCTGGAGAACGAGCAGTACTTC. This gives the protein CASSLQLENEQYF.

This clonotype was seen only a few times. CDR3 loop: CATSDGLVQPQHF. CDR3 DNA: TGTGCCACCTCGGACGGTCTGGTTCAGCCCCAGCATTTT. The chain employs TRBV6-6 and TRBJ1-5; no clear D gene. The CDR3 covers 13 residues. The V end was cut by 10 bases, the J end by 6 bases, with 16 bases between. In germline, CDR1 is MNHNY, CDR2 SVGAGI (reference sequence).

The rearrangement links TRBV25-1 to TRBJ1-1; D unclear. CDR3 length: 14 amino acids. V lost 3 bases and J lost 3, with 11 bases in between. The germline V gene encodes CDR1 MGHDK and CDR2 SYGVNS. The CDR3 DNA sequence: TGTGCCAGCAGTGATGATTGGGTGGACACTGAAGCTTTCTTT. Its translation: CASSDDWVDTEAFF.

This chain links TRBV20-1 with TRBJ2-1; perhaps D is TRBD1 or TRBD2 (5 bases each). The CDR3 is 12 residues long. The germline CDR1 and CDR2 sequences are DFQATT and SNEGSKA (reference sequence). The germline V and J ends were trimmed by 6 bases and 5 bases, with 11 bases remaining between them. The CDR3 bases are TGCAGTGCCCCCGGGACGCACAATGAGCAGTTCTTC. It specifies CSAPGTHNEQFF.

V and J are TRBV10-2 and TRBJ2-1; 13 bases map to TRBD2. Germline V lookup: CDR1 WSHSY, CDR2 SAAADI. The V and J ends lost 3 bases and 4 bases, in that order; junction bases with no gene match: 9. CDR3 length equals 18 residues. The CDR3 bases are TGCGCCAGCAGTGACCACGGACAGACTAGCGGGGGGTACAATGAGCAGTTCTTC. Amino acid sequence: CASSDHGQTSGGYNEQFF.

The gene calls are TRBV27 and TRBJ2-1, with 7 nucleotides matching TRBD1. The J call may not be correct, given that the DNA end is closer to TRBJ2-7. The CDR3 spans 15 residues. Germline loops: CDR1 MNHEY, CDR2 SMNVEV (reference sequence). The CDR3 loop is CASSLKGQFYNEQYF. CDR3 sequence (DNA): TGTGCCAGCAGTTTAAAGGGACAGTTCTACAATGAGCAGTACTTC.

This clonotype has at least ten counts. The chain carries TRBV12-3 or TRBV12-4 and TRBJ1-2, with D tentatively TRBD1 (6 bases). Deletions cut 4 bases from V and 6 bases from J, with 15 bases between. This CDR3 comprises 14 residues. The CDR3: CASSSGQGGHGYTF. The CDR3 DNA reads TGTGCCAGCAGTTCGGGCCAAGGGGGTCATGGCTACACCTTC.

The genes are TRBV7-2 and TRBJ2-2, with 8 nucleotides matching TRBD2. CDR3 length: 16 amino acids. Trimming at V came to 5 bases and at J to 1 base, leaving 6 bases not matched to a gene. From germline, CDR1 is SGHTA and CDR2 FQGNSA. Here the CDR3 DNA reads TGTGCCAGCAGCAGGCCGGGACTAGAGAACACCGGGGAGCTGTTTTTT. This translates into CASSRPGLENTGELFF.

The V gene is TRBV28, the J gene TRBJ2-7, with 8 bases fitting TRBD1. Unmatched junction bases numbered 11, after V lost 4 bases and J lost 12 bases. The CDR3 contains 13 residues. Germline values: CDR1 MDHEN, CDR2 SYDVKM. CDR3 bases: TGTGCCAGCAGTTCCGGGACAGGTGGTTTTCGGTACTTC. The encoded protein is CASSSGTGGFRYF.

V is TRBV27 and J is TRBJ2-5, with TRBD2 identical over 9 bases. The CDR3 has 16 residues. From germline, CDR1 is MNHEY and CDR2 SMNVEV (reference sequence). The junction had 18 bases not matched to a gene; V was cut back by 5 bases and J by 11 bases. The CDR3 reads CASSIIAGESYNEQYF. Written as DNA, the CDR3 is TGTGCCAGCAGTATTATAGCGGGAGAGTCCTACAATGAGCAGTACTTC.

The V call is TRBV9, the J call TRBJ2-3, with D maybe TRBD1 (6 bases). The V end lost 4 bases, the J end lost 4 bases, and 10 bases lay between the germline ends. CDR3 length: 13 amino acids. Germline V gene lookup returns CDR1 SGDLS and CDR2 YYNGEE. The CDR3 bases are TGTGCCAGCAGCATCTCAGGGGCAGATACGCAGTATTTT. Protein: CASSISGADTQYF.

The sample holds many counts of this clonotype. The chain uses TRBV29-1 and TRBJ1-2; perhaps TRBD1 as D (5 bases). The CDR3 totals 12 residues. Germline CDR1 and CDR2: SQVTM and ANQGSEA. Between the trimmed V and J ends, which lost 1 base and 4 bases, there was a span of 7 bases. The CDR3 region has the DNA TGCAGCGTTGAAGGCGACAGCTATGGCTACACCTTC. Translated: CSVEGDSYGYTF.

Comment on this clonotype: This may be a read error: a much more frequent sequence differs by one nucleotide. The V call is TRBV7-2, the J call TRBJ2-1; D remains unclear. The germline V gene has CDR1 SGHTA and CDR2 FQGNSA. V lost 1 base and J lost 5, with 18 bases in between. This CDR3 is built from 17 residues. The CDR3: CASSLGSTVTPDNEQFF. The CDR3 DNA is TGTGCCAGCAGCTTAGGCTCCACAGTGACCCCAGACAATGAGCAGTTCTTC. Full variable domain (outside the CDR3, taken from reference TRBV7-2 and TRBJ2-1): GAGVSQSPSNKVTEKGKDVELRCDPISGHTALYWYRQSLGQGLEFLIYFQGNSAPDKSGLPSDRFSAERTGGSVSTLTIQRTQQEDSAVYLCASSLGSTVTPDNEQFFGPGTRLTVL.

Only a few counts were recorded for this clonotype. In DNA form, the CDR3 reads TGCAGTGCTAGAGCCGCACCCGGCTACACCTTC. Residues: CSARAAPGYTF. The gene calls are TRBV20-1 and TRBJ1-2; no firm D call. Germline V gene sequence: CDR1 DFQATT, CDR2 SNEGSKA (reference sequence). The V end lost 1 base, the J end lost 8 bases, and 8 bases lay between the germline ends. The CDR3 spans 11 residues.

The chain recombines TRBV29-1 with TRBJ2-7; D gene unclear. The germline V and J ends were trimmed by 7 bases and 6 bases, with 22 bases remaining between them. Germline V gives CDR1 SQVTM, CDR2 ANQGSEA. CDR3 length equals 14 residues. The CDR3 loop reads CSAVRSPGDFEQYF. CDR3 bases: TGCAGCGCGGTCAGGTCCCCAGGAGATTTCGAGCAGTACTTC.

The V gene is TRBV5-1, the J gene TRBJ2-1; D remains ambiguous. Trimming left V 5 bases short and J 0 bases short, with 15 bases between. The CDR3 length is 16 residues. CDR1 and CDR2 (germline): SGHRS, YFSETQ. The CDR3 bases are TGCGCCAGCAGAGCTGCGGACGGTTTCTCCTACAATGAGCAGTTCTTC. Its protein product is CASRAADGFSYNEQFF.

The chain carries TRBV20-1 and TRBJ1-5; D possibly corresponds to TRBD1 (5 bases). The V end lost 0 bases, the J end lost 4 bases, and 13 bases lay between the germline ends. The germline V gene has CDR1 DFQATT and CDR2 SNEGSKA (reference sequence). CDR3 length: 15 residues. This chain's CDR3 is CSARDPRDPNQPQHF. CDR3 sequence (DNA): TGCAGTGCTAGAGACCCCAGGGACCCTAATCAGCCCCAGCATTTT.

The J gene is TRBJ2-5, the V gene TRBV7-9, with 9 bases matching TRBD1. The J call is in doubt because the DNA end fits TRBJ2-7 better. CDR3 length: 16 residues. CDR1 and CDR2 (germline): SEHNR, FQNEAQ (reference sequence). CDR3 protein: CASSLTPGQGHYEQYF. The CDR3 bases are TGTGCCAGCAGCTTAACACCGGGACAGGGACATTACGAGCAGTACTTC.

The rearrangement joins TRBV7-9 to TRBJ1-1; 9 bases are shared with TRBD1. V lost 5 bases and J lost 4; bases outside the gene matches: 8. In germline, CDR1 is SEHNR, CDR2 FQNEAQ (reference sequence). The CDR3 length is 15 residues. The CDR3 DNA reads as TGTGCCAGCAGCAGGCTACAGGGGGCGGTCACTGAAGCTTTCTTT. This translates into CASSRLQGAVTEAFF.

The chain couples TRBV13 to TRBJ1-3, with 7 nucleotides matching TRBD1. The trim removed 0 bases at V and 2 bases at J, leaving 4 bases unmatched. Germline assignment: CDR1 PRHDT and CDR2 FYEKMQ (reference sequence). The CDR3 is made up of 16 amino acids. CDR3 nucleotide sequence: TGTGCCAGCAGCTTAGGAGACAGGGATGCTGGAAACACCATATATTTT. Protein: CASSLGDRDAGNTIYF.

The V call is TRBV5-1, the J call TRBJ2-7; TRBD1 is a possible D gene (5 bases). This CDR3 is built from 16 residues. The V and J ends lost 4 bases and 0 bases respectively, with 17 bases between them. The V gene's germline CDR1 is SGHRS and CDR2 YFSETQ. CDR3 in DNA: TGCGCCAGCAGCCCACGGCCTAAGGGGCACTCCTACGAGCAGTACTTC. Its translation: CASSPRPKGHSYEQYF.